The 21 T cell receptor beta chains in this list originate from one sample, sequenced in a study of T cell repertoires in cytomegalovirus infection (dated by TCRdb to the late 2010s). TCRdb records Illumina HiSeq 1500 as the sequencer. TCRdb ran its own pipeline on the public reads, namely fastp trimming at Q25 and MiXCR clone calling, and kept in-frame beta chains. Every entry covers one CDR3 protein and lists the most common genes and DNA from its rows. This sample holds around 530,000 distinct CDR3 sequences; approximately 15% were observed only once. The top ten constitute 20% to 30% of the sample. The specimen sequenced was CD8+ T cells from PBMCs. The receptors originated from a human donor in good health (CMV status not recorded). Some clones in this sample may be carry-over from other donors' samples.

As to this clonotype: One end of the junction varies from germline; a read error may be responsible. The chain combines TRBV12-3 or TRBV12-4 with TRBJ2-1, with D possibly called TRBD1 or TRBD2 (6 bases each). The CDR3 has 14 residues. The CDR3 protein is CASTMGGYYKEQFF. DNA for the CDR3: TGTGCCAGCACCATGGGGGGCTACTACAAGGAGCAGTTCTTC.

The gene calls are TRBV12-3 or TRBV12-4 and TRBJ2-7; 7 bases align to TRBD1. The CDR3 extends over 14 amino acids. V shed 6 bases and J 3 bases; nucleotides not matched to a gene: 8. The CDR3 here is CASRAGTANYEQYF. In DNA, the CDR3 is TGTGCCAGCAGAGCCGGGACAGCAAACTACGAGCAGTACTTC.

Ten or more counts support this clonotype. V is TRBV28 and J is TRBJ2-7; D is perhaps TRBD2 (5 bases). CDR1 MDHEN and CDR2 SYDVKM come from the germline V gene. The ends were cut back, 7 bases at V and 1 base at J, with 20 bases in the middle. This CDR3 comprises 16 residues. The CDR3 sequence: CASTTPGREASYEQYF. For the CDR3, the DNA is TGTGCCAGCACCACTCCCGGACGGGAAGCTTCCTACGAGCAGTACTTC. The full variable domain, in which reference TRBV28 and TRBJ2-7 provide the parts outside the CDR3, is DVKVTQSSRYLVKRTGEKVFLECVQDMDHENMFWYRQDPGLGLRLIYFSYDVKMKEKGDIPEGYSVSREKKERFSLILESASTNQTSMYLCASTTPGREASYEQYFGPGTRLTVT.

The chain uses TRBV9 and TRBJ1-2, with TRBD1 matching over 7 bases. Germline trimming cut 0 bases from V and 2 bases from J; bases unmatched to any gene: 4. The CDR3 sequence is 15 residues long. CDR1 is SGDLS, CDR2 YYNGEE, per germline. The CDR3 DNA reads as TGTGCCAGCAGCGTAGCCAGGGACAGCAACTATGGCTACACCTTC. This gives the protein CASSVARDSNYGYTF.

This clonotype has a handful of counts. The gene calls are TRBV5-5 and TRBJ2-4; 7 nucleotides line up with TRBD1. The CDR3 is 16 amino acids. Germline V gives CDR1 SGHKS, CDR2 YYEKEE (reference sequence). V lost 3 bases, J lost 3 bases, and 9 bases stayed unmatched. As DNA, the CDR3 is TGTGCCAGCAGCTCACAGGGGTGGTCGGGCAAAAACATTCAGTACTTC. Translated: CASSSQGWSGKNIQYF.

The rearrangement links TRBV5-4 to TRBJ2-3; 9 nucleotides line up with TRBD1. Germline values: CDR1 SGHNT, CDR2 YYREEE (reference sequence). The CDR3 totals 16 residues. Trimming took 1 base from V and 5 from J; bases not matched to a gene: 8. CDR3 coding DNA: TGTGCCAGCAGCTTGAAGGGACAGGGTGTAAGAGATACGCAGTATTTT. It specifies CASSLKGQGVRDTQYF.

The chain is built from TRBV29-1 and TRBJ1-1; the D gene is possibly TRBD1 (6 bases). This CDR3 is built from 13 residues. Per the germline V gene, CDR1 is SQVTM and CDR2 is ANQGSEA. The V end lost 4 bases, the J end lost 0 bases, and 9 bases lay between the germline ends. CDR3 nucleotide sequence: TGCAGCGTTGCAGGGGCCCTGAACACTGAAGCTTTCTTT. As protein: CSVAGALNTEAFF. The whole variable domain, remainder taken from reference TRBV29-1 and TRBJ1-1, is SAVISQKPSRDICQRGTSLTIQCQVDSQVTMMFWYRQQPGQSLTLIATANQGSEATYESGFVIDKFPISRPNLTFSTLTVSNMSPEDSSIYLCSVAGALNTEAFFGQGTRLTVV.

This clonotype occurred a few times. V gene TRBV4-2 combines with J gene TRBJ2-7; D perhaps matches TRBD2 (6 bases). The CDR3 totals 15 residues. V lost 4 bases and J lost 1, with 14 bases in between. Germline V gives CDR1 LGHNA, CDR2 YNFKEQ. The CDR3 sequence is CASSPYASASYEQYF. The DNA for the CDR3 is TGTGCCAGCAGCCCTTACGCTAGCGCGTCCTACGAGCAGTACTTC.

In its sample, this clonotype was seen a few times. The CDR3 DNA follows: TGCGCCAGCAGTTCCCTAGGAGGGGAGAACTATGGCTACACCTTC. This encodes CASSSLGGENYGYTF. The chain joins TRBV5-1 to TRBJ1-2; possible D gene TRBD1, 5 bases. CDR1 SGHRS and CDR2 YFSETQ come from the germline V gene. The CDR3 has 15 amino acids. Trimming took 5 bases from V and 2 from J, leaving 16 bases between them.

V is TRBV5-1 and J is TRBJ2-1; 10 nucleotides line up with TRBD1. Germline loops: CDR1 SGHRS, CDR2 YFSETQ. The V segment lost 4 bases and the J segment 4 bases; nucleotides outside the gene matches: 5. The length of the CDR3 is 15 residues. CDR3 region: CASSPQGQGYNEQFF. In DNA, the CDR3 is TGCGCCAGCAGCCCACAGGGACAGGGGTACAATGAGCAGTTCTTC.

This clonotype has ten or more counts. The rearrangement uses TRBV7-2 and TRBJ1-2; D is uncertain. The germline V gene has CDR1 SGHTA and CDR2 FQGNSA. This CDR3 comprises 13 residues. Between the trimmed V and J ends, which lost 1 base and 8 bases, there was a span of 11 bases. CDR3 nucleotide sequence: TGTGCCAGCAGCTTAGGGACGGGCTGGGGCTACACCTTC. Amino acid sequence: CASSLGTGWGYTF. The full variable domain, completed using reference TRBV7-2 and TRBJ1-2, is GAGVSQSPSNKVTEKGKDVELRCDPISGHTALYWYRQSLGQGLEFLIYFQGNSAPDKSGLPSDRFSAERTGGSVSTLTIQRTQQEDSAVYLCASSLGTGWGYTFGSGTRLTVV.

The table lists this clonotype with a few counts. The chain links TRBV7-9 to TRBJ1-1; 9 bases match TRBD1. Germline values: CDR1 SEHNR, CDR2 FQNEAQ (reference sequence). Unmatched junction bases numbered 3, after V lost 6 bases and J lost 1 base. The CDR3 spans 14 residues. The CDR3 spells CASRNRGQNTEAFF. The DNA of the CDR3 is TGTGCCAGCAGGAACAGGGGGCAGAACACTGAAGCTTTCTTT.

The chain carries TRBV3-1 and TRBJ1-2; 7 bases align to TRBD1. There are 13 residues in the CDR3. V shed 2 bases, J shed 8 bases, and the junction held 5 bases outside the gene matches. Per germline, CDR1 LGHDT and CDR2 YNNKEL (reference sequence). The CDR3 sequence is CASSQQGVYGYTF. The CDR3 coding sequence is TGTGCCAGCAGCCAACAGGGGGTTTACGGCTACACCTTC.

This clonotype was recorded many times. The V call is TRBV12-3 or TRBV12-4, the J call TRBJ1-4; 8 bases agree with TRBD1. Germline trimming cut 6 bases from V and 0 bases from J; bases unmatched to any gene: 6. The CDR3 runs to 16 residues. CDR3 nucleotides: TGTGCCAGCAGCTTCCGACAGGGGACAACTAATGAAAAACTGTTTTTT. It codes for CASSFRQGTTNEKLFF.

This clonotype was counted at least ten times. The chain links TRBV12-5 to TRBJ2-2; either TRBD1 or TRBD2 may fit D (5 bases each). CDR3 size: 17 residues. The germline gives CDR1 LGHNT, CDR2 FRNRAP. Trimming took 1 base from V and 3 from J, leaving 15 bases between them. The CDR3 here is CASGLGYGGVDTGELFF. The CDR3 nucleotides read TGTGCTAGTGGTTTGGGGTATGGGGGAGTAGACACCGGGGAGCTGTTTTTT. The variable domain in full, completed from reference TRBV12-5 and TRBJ2-2, reads DARVTQTPRHKVTEMGQEVTMRCQPILGHNTVFWYRQTMMQGLELLAYFRNRAPLDDSGMPKDRFSAEMPDATLATLKIQPSEPRDSAVYFCASGLGYGGVDTGELFFGEGSRLTVL.

This clonotype has a count of ten or more. The gene calls are TRBV12-3 or TRBV12-4 and TRBJ1-5; no clear D gene. V was pared by 0 bases and J by 4 bases, with 10 bases between. The CDR3 loop spans 15 amino acids. The CDR3 DNA reads as TGTGCCAGCAGTTTAGCGAGATCGGATAATCAGCCCCAGCATTTT. Translated: CASSLARSDNQPQHF.

This clonotype was seen ten or more times. This sequence joins TRBV4-1 and TRBJ1-5, with D unclear. CDR3 size: 15 residues. Trimming shortened V by 0 bases and J by 0 bases, and 6 bases separated the two germline ends. The germline gives CDR1 MGHRA, CDR2 YSYEKL. CDR3 residues: CASSQDLRSNQPQHF. CDR3 in DNA: TGCGCCAGCAGCCAAGATCTCCGTAGCAATCAGCCCCAGCATTTT.

The sample holds a few counts of this clonotype. The V gene is TRBV19, the J gene TRBJ2-7, with D perhaps TRBD1 (6 bases). V was shortened by 6 bases and J by 2 bases, with 11 bases between the two germline ends. Per the germline V gene, CDR1 is LNHDA and CDR2 is SQIVND (reference sequence). The CDR3 spans 13 residues. The CDR3, as DNA: TGTGCCAGTAGGGGCCGGGACACCTACGAGCAGTACTTC. Translating gives CASRGRDTYEQYF.

The chain has TRBV20-1 and TRBJ2-3; D perhaps matches TRBD1 (5 bases). Germline V gene lookup returns CDR1 DFQATT and CDR2 SNEGSKA (reference sequence). The CDR3 sequence is 19 residues long. V was shortened by 6 bases and J by 2 bases, with 30 bases between the two germline ends. The DNA for the CDR3 is TGCAGTGCGCCAACCCCAGGCAGGGCGCCGGGCCTCTTCACAGATACGCAGTATTTT. Encoded protein: CSAPTPGRAPGLFTDTQYF.

This clonotype has a handful of counts. This chain uses TRBV28 with TRBJ2-6, with D possibly being TRBD2 (7 bases). Between the trimmed V and J ends, which lost 7 bases and 0 bases, there was a span of 16 bases. CDR1 is MDHEN and CDR2 is SYDVKM in the germline V gene. The CDR3 sequence is 17 residues long. The chain's CDR3 is CASKESGTSSGANVLTF. The CDR3 DNA reads TGTGCCAGCAAGGAGAGCGGGACAAGCTCTGGGGCCAACGTCCTGACTTTC.

The chain uses TRBV4-2 and TRBJ2-1; no clear D. CDR1 LGHNA and CDR2 YNFKEQ come from the germline V gene. This CDR3 has 15 residues. Trimming shortened V by 4 bases and J by 8 bases, and 18 bases separated the two germline ends. This CDR3 reads CASSPITRPVDEQFF. In DNA form, the CDR3 reads TGTGCCAGCAGCCCCATTACTCGCCCAGTGGATGAGCAGTTCTTC.